A selection of T cell receptor beta chains follows, all from one sample in a study of early T cells in non-severe SARS-CoV-2 infection. TCRdb passed the 5' RACE reads through MiXCR, listing each CDR3 protein once. The data show 95,000 to 120,000 distinct CDR3 sequences, about 12% seen once. What was sequenced was whole blood. Receptor source: an adult who was a healthcare worker with PCR-confirmed SARS-CoV-2 infection or an uninfected control (not recorded which). CDR3s leave out the opening cysteine and the closing phenylalanine or tryptophan. Each record gives: J gene, V gene, clone size, CDR3 protein. Expanded clones get a size class; other rows say once, few or many, or leave the size out.

j_call: TRBJ2-7
v_call: TRBV13
clone_size: many
cdr3_aa: ASSRDRVHEQY

j_call: TRBJ2-4
v_call: TRBV14
clone_size: few
cdr3_aa: ASSPGTSGKNIQY

j_call: TRBJ1-1
v_call: TRBV20-1
clone_size: few
cdr3_aa: SARGSPRNTEAF

j_call: TRBJ2-2
v_call: TRBV7-2
clone_size: few
cdr3_aa: ASSWLPGGKAGELF

j_call: TRBJ2-7
v_call: TRBV20-1
clone_size: NA
cdr3_aa: SAGQGPFKITYEQY

j_call: TRBJ2-6
v_call: TRBV18
clone_size: many
cdr3_aa: ASSPRAQISSGANVLT

j_call: TRBJ1-1
v_call: TRBV9
clone_size: many
cdr3_aa: ASSAGTGGSNTEAF

j_call: TRBJ2-3
v_call: TRBV7-9
clone_size: many
cdr3_aa: ASSPTLGLYTDTQY

j_call: TRBJ2-5
v_call: TRBV7-8
clone_size: NA
cdr3_aa: ASSLAVQGGETQY

j_call: TRBJ1-1
v_call: TRBV6-2/TRBV6-3
clone_size: NA
cdr3_aa: ASSHYPPAMGTEAF

j_call: TRBJ2-6
v_call: TRBV2
clone_size: many
cdr3_aa: ASSSHRQFPSGANVLT

j_call: TRBJ2-2
v_call: TRBV2
clone_size: few
cdr3_aa: ASSVPSGGTGELF

j_call: TRBJ2-1
v_call: TRBV11-3
clone_size: many
cdr3_aa: ASSLRLRDEQF

j_call: TRBJ1-2
v_call: TRBV15
clone_size: many
cdr3_aa: ATSRDQGAGYGYT

j_call: TRBJ2-3
v_call: TRBV7-6
clone_size: many
cdr3_aa: ASSPQGLAATTDTQY

j_call: TRBJ2-1
v_call: TRBV20-1
clone_size: few
cdr3_aa: SANWRGGYEQF

j_call: TRBJ1-2
v_call: TRBV12-3/TRBV12-4
clone_size: NA
cdr3_aa: ASTTQGVNYGYT

j_call: TRBJ2-7
v_call: TRBV20-1
clone_size: NA
cdr3_aa: SAKLAGVYYEQY

j_call: TRBJ2-3
v_call: TRBV2
clone_size: few
cdr3_aa: ASSEDRTDTQY

j_call: TRBJ1-5
v_call: TRBV6-1
clone_size: many
cdr3_aa: ASSERDRPNQPQH

j_call: TRBJ2-1
v_call: TRBV11-2
clone_size: NA
cdr3_aa: ASSLEGFNEQF

j_call: TRBJ1-3
v_call: TRBV5-1
clone_size: few
cdr3_aa: ASSPRAAGNTIY

j_call: TRBJ2-7
v_call: TRBV11-2
clone_size: NA
cdr3_aa: ASSLVEAFLSYEQY

j_call: TRBJ1-2
v_call: TRBV29-1
clone_size: few
cdr3_aa: SPGEGYT

j_call: TRBJ2-7
v_call: TRBV6-1
clone_size: few
cdr3_aa: ASSVGTSGVEQY

j_call: TRBJ2-7
v_call: TRBV29-1
clone_size: NA
cdr3_aa: SVWTGIYEQY

j_call: TRBJ2-1
v_call: TRBV24-1
clone_size: many
cdr3_aa: ATSDPTGVAYNEQF

j_call: TRBJ2-1
v_call: TRBV5-1
clone_size: few
cdr3_aa: ASSKDGPSYNEQF

j_call: TRBJ1-1
v_call: TRBV19
clone_size: NA
cdr3_aa: ASSIPQGRGTEAF

j_call: TRBJ2-7
v_call: TRBV21-1
clone_size: many
cdr3_aa: ASSTFSGTSYEQY

j_call: TRBJ1-1
v_call: TRBV29-1
clone_size: many
cdr3_aa: SARLGGQGEAF

j_call: TRBJ2-1
v_call: TRBV2
clone_size: NA
cdr3_aa: ASGRQGNEQF

j_call: TRBJ2-3
v_call: TRBV3-1
clone_size: few
cdr3_aa: ASSPTGDTQY